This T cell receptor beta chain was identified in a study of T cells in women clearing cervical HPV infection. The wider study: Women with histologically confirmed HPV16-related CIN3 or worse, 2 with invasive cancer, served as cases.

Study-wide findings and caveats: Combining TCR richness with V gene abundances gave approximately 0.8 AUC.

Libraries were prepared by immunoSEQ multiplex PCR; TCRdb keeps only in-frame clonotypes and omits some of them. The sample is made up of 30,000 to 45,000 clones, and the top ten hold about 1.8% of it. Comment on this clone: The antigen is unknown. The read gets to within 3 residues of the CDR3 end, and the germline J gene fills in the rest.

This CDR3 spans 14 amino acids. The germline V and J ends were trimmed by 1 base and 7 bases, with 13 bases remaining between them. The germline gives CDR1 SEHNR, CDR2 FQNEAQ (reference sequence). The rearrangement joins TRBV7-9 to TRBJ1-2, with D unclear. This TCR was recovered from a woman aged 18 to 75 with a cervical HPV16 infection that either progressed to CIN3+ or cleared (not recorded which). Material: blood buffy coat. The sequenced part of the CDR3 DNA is TGTGCCAGCAGCTTAGAGTCCAGAGATACTGGC. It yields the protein CASSLESRDTG. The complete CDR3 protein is CASSLESRDTGYTF.